These T cell receptor beta chains were read from a single sample in a study of human T cells and chemical hapten exposure. TCRdb re-derived calls from the RACE reads in MiXCR, one entry per CDR3 protein. The table records approximately 52,000 distinct CDR3 sequences, roughly 9.6% of them present only once. This specimen was whole blood, taken in connection with sensitization to the hapten diphenylcyclopropenone (DPC). Every receptor here comes from a woman in her thirties or forties with alopecia areata. Some clones in this sample may be carry-over from other donors' samples. Both conserved end residues are part of each CDR3. The D gene is left open where the match is weak. Rows may omit the clone size; those that give it use once, few, many or a size class.

clone_size d_call cdr3_length j_call v_call cdr3_nt cdr3_aa
NA TRBD1 15 TRBJ2-1 TRBV11-2 TGTGCCAGCAGCCCGGACAGGGGTTACTACAATGAGCAGTTCTTC CASSPDRGYYNEQFF
many TRBD1 12 TRBJ2-1 TRBV9 TGTGCCAGCAGGGGGGACAGGGATGAGCAGTTCTTC CASRGDRDEQFF
few TRBD1 15 TRBJ2-1 TRBV20-1 TGCAGTGCTAGTGGGCAGGGGGCAGCCTACAATGAGCAGTTCTTC CSASGQGAAYNEQFF
many NA 15 TRBJ2-3 TRBV27 TGTGCCAGTCGCCGGCCGGGGGTAACCACAGATACGCAGTATTTT CASRRPGVTTDTQYF
many TRBD2 16 TRBJ2-2 TRBV28 TGTGCCAGCAGTTCTCTGGGGACTAGCGGAGCCGGGGAGCTGTTTTTT CASSSLGTSGAGELFF
few TRBD2 15 TRBJ2-2 TRBV27 TGTGCCAGCAGTACCTGGACTAGTGGGTTGGGGGAGCTGTTTTTT CASSTWTSGLGELFF
few TRBD1 17 TRBJ2-5 TRBV20-1 TGCAGTGCTAGAGGGCCCCCCGGGACAGCATACCCGGAGACCCAGTACTTC CSARGPPGTAYPETQYF
many NA 12 TRBJ1-4 TRBV7-9 TGTGCCAGCAGTCCAACTAATGAAAAACTGTTTTTT CASSPTNEKLFF
many NA 17 TRBJ1-1 TRBV18 TGTGCCAGCTCACCAAGCGGGGGAGGTGAAGTGAACACTGAAGCTTTCTTT CASSPSGGGEVNTEAFF
few NA 12 TRBJ1-2 TRBV21-1 TGTGCCAGCAGCAAAGGGGAAGTTGGCTACACCTTC CASSKGEVGYTF
few NA 14 TRBJ2-7 TRBV28 TGTGCCAGCAGTTCCCACACAATACCCTACGAGCAGTACTTC CASSSHTIPYEQYF
few NA 13 TRBJ2-7 TRBV5-1 TGCGCCAGCAGCCCCGGGGGTTCCTACGAGCAGTACTTC CASSPGGSYEQYF
few TRBD1 16 TRBJ1-5 TRBV6-7 TGTGCCAGCAGTCCAGGAAGGGGACAGGGGTGTCAGCCCCAGCATTTT CASSPGRGQGCQPQHF
NA TRBD1 15 TRBJ1-2 TRBV20-1 TGCAGTGCAACAGGGGGGTTGGGTTATAACTATGGCTACACCTTC CSATGGLGYNYGYTF
many NA 14 TRBJ1-1 TRBV3-1 TGTGCCAGCAGCCAAGTTAACCTCAACACTGAAGCTTTCTTT CASSQVNLNTEAFF
few NA 15 TRBJ2-5 TRBV6-2/TRBV6-3 TGTGCCAGCAGTCCGGACGGGGATTTGTACGAGACCCAGTACTTC CASSPDGDLYETQYF
NA NA 14 TRBJ1-2 TRBV10-2 TGCGCCAGCAGCTCAGGGATAGCTAACTATGGCTACACCTTC CASSSGIANYGYTF
few NA 14 TRBJ2-7 TRBV18 TGTGCCAGCTCACCAGGGGGGAGCTCCTACGAGCAGTACTTC CASSPGGSSYEQYF
NA NA 16 TRBJ1-5 TRBV19 TGTGCCAGTCACAACGTGGCAGGGCGAAGCAATCAGCCCCAGCATTTT CASHNVAGRSNQPQHF
few TRBD1 16 TRBJ1-5 TRBV6-6 TGTGCCAGCAGTTACGACACAGGGGCCCGAGGTCAGCCCCAGCATTTT CASSYDTGARGQPQHF
many TRBD1 13 TRBJ1-2 TRBV5-6 TGTGCCAGCAGCCGAGGACAGGGGGATGGCTACACCTTC CASSRGQGDGYTF
few TRBD1 15 TRBJ1-4 TRBV5-4 TGTGCCAGCAGCTTGGCAGGGGGCTCTAATGAAAAACTGTTTTTT CASSLAGGSNEKLFF